Listed here are 15 T cell receptor beta chains from one sample, sequenced in a study of patients and donors after allogeneic stem cell transplantation. TCRdb re-derived calls from the RT-PCR reads in MiXCR, one entry per CDR3 protein. The sample carries 800,000 to 1,000,000 distinct CDR3 sequences, about a sixth recorded once. Sequencing was performed on blood, either unsorted or a sorted T cell fraction (not recorded which). Every receptor here comes from a human donor who was either an allogeneic HSCT recipient or a stem cell or donor lymphocyte infusion donor (not recorded which). It is not recorded whose cells these are; they may come from a transplant donor.

The chain has TRBV3-1 and TRBJ2-1; D is undetermined. V shed 4 bases and J shed 9 bases, with 10 bases lying between them. CDR1 is LGHDT, CDR2 YNNKEL, per germline (reference sequence). The CDR3 contains 12 residues. The CDR3 nucleotides are TGTGCCAGCAGCCGGGCGGAGAGTGAGCAGTTCTTC. Amino acid sequence: CASSRAESEQFF.

This clonotype has a handful of counts. The V gene is TRBV6-1, the J gene TRBJ1-2, with D possibly TRBD1 on 6 matching bases. Germline V gene sequence: CDR1 MNHNS, CDR2 SASEGT. Trimming removed 6 bases at V and 0 bases at J, with 23 bases between. The CDR3 is 18 residues long. Written as DNA, the CDR3 is TGTGCCAGCAGCCGCTACTATCCCAAGGGGGGATCTAACTATGGCTACACCTTC. It codes for CASSRYYPKGGSNYGYTF.

This clonotype was recorded a few times. V and J are TRBV20-1 and TRBJ1-5, with TRBD1 identical over 8 bases. Germline V CDR1 and CDR2: DFQATT, SNEGSKA (reference sequence). The CDR3 is made up of 19 amino acids. The ends lost 5 bases at V and 0 bases at J; junction bases unmatched: 18. The CDR3 sequence is CSAPIFGQGGRHSNQPQHF. The CDR3 DNA sequence: TGCAGTGCTCCCATATTCGGACAGGGAGGGCGACATAGCAATCAGCCCCAGCATTTT.

This clonotype has just a few counts. The rearrangement links TRBV11-1 to TRBJ1-5; possibly TRBD1 for D (6 bases). The ends were cut back, 5 bases at V and 6 bases at J, with 26 bases in the middle. The CDR3 sequence is 18 residues long. Germline assignment: CDR1 SGHAT and CDR2 FQDESV (reference sequence). CDR3 DNA: TGTGCCAGCAGCCCAGGGAGGATCGGACAGCCCTCGGGTCAGCCCCAGCATTTT. It yields the protein CASSPGRIGQPSGQPQHF.

This clonotype was detected only a few times. The chain employs TRBV5-1 and TRBJ2-5, with D uncertain. V was cut by 0 bases and J by 0 bases, with 6 bases left in between. The CDR3 loop spans 14 amino acids. Germline V gene sequence: CDR1 SGHRS, CDR2 YFSETQ. CDR3 coding DNA: TGCGCCAGCAGCTTGGAGCCGAACCAAGAGACCCAGTACTTC. Translation: CASSLEPNQETQYF. Using reference TRBV5-1 and TRBJ2-5 for the parts outside the CDR3, the full variable domain is KAGVTQTPRYLIKTRGQQVTLSCSPISGHRSVSWYQQTPGQGLQFLFEYFSETQRNKGNFPGRFSGRQFSNSRSEMNVSTLELGDSALYLCASSLEPNQETQYFGPGTRLLVL.

This clonotype was seen many times. V and J are TRBV24-1 and TRBJ2-7; D is ambiguous. Between the trimmed V and J ends, which lost 4 bases and 3 bases, there was a span of 3 bases. Germline CDR1 is KGHDR and CDR2 is SFDVKD. This CDR3 has 11 amino acids. The CDR3 nucleotides read TGTGCCACCAGTGACAACTACGAGCAGTACTTC. This sequence encodes CATSDNYEQYF.

CDR3 in amino acids: CSTSRGANTEAFF. The DNA for the CDR3 is TGCAGTACCTCTAGGGGCGCGAACACTGAAGCTTTCTTT. The chain uses TRBV20-1 and TRBJ1-1, with D possibly being TRBD1 (5 bases). Germline values: CDR1 DFQATT, CDR2 SNEGSKA (reference sequence). Trimming stripped 8 bases from V and 1 base from J, with 14 bases between. This CDR3 spans 13 amino acids.

This clonotype came up a few times. The chain uses TRBV12-3 or TRBV12-4 and TRBJ1-1, with D perhaps TRBD1 (5 bases). This CDR3 is 14 amino acids long. V was shortened by 7 bases and J by 5 bases, with 17 bases between the two germline ends. CDR3 DNA sequence: TGTGCCAGCACCCGAACGGGGGTTGGGACTGAAGCTTTCTTT. This codes for CASTRTGVGTEAFF.

The J gene is TRBJ2-3, the V gene TRBV12-3 or TRBV12-4; D gene unclear. This CDR3 region has 12 residues. V gave up 3 bases and J gave up 12 bases, with 13 bases separating them. In DNA form, the CDR3 reads TGTGCCAGCAGTTTTCAGTGGACCCACCAGTATTTT. It codes for CASSFQWTHQYF.

The chain recombines TRBV5-1 with TRBJ2-3; D call uncertain. Germline V gives CDR1 SGHRS, CDR2 YFSETQ. The CDR3 loop spans 14 amino acids. Trimming shortened V by 0 bases and J by 6 bases, and 11 bases separated the two germline ends. CDR3 sequence reads: CASSLGLISDTQYF. Here the CDR3 DNA reads TGCGCCAGCAGCTTGGGCCTGATATCCGATACGCAGTATTTT.

The chain combines TRBV25-1 with TRBJ2-3, with D uncertain. V was pared by 2 bases and J by 7 bases, with 4 bases between. Germline lookup yields CDR1 MGHDK and CDR2 SYGVNS. This CDR3 spans 11 amino acids. The CDR3 loop is CASSEIHTQYF. The CDR3 bases are TGTGCCAGCAGTGAAATACATACGCAGTATTTT.

The V gene is TRBV10-3, the J gene TRBJ2-3; possibly TRBD2 for D (5 bases). This CDR3 spans 14 amino acids. V was clipped by 4 bases and J by 1 base, with 9 bases between them. CDR1 is ENHRY, CDR2 SYGVKD, per germline. The CDR3 sequence: CAISAGLRTDTQYF. The DNA of the CDR3 is TGTGCCATCAGTGCCGGACTCCGCACAGATACGCAGTATTTT.

The chain has TRBV6-1 and TRBJ2-3; 8 nucleotides align to TRBD1. Germline CDR1 is MNHNS and CDR2 is SASEGT. The CDR3 length is 14 residues. V gave up 9 bases and J gave up 4 bases; unmatched junction bases: 9. The CDR3 loop reads CASLRDRLADTQYF. As DNA, the CDR3 is TGTGCCAGTCTCCGGGACAGGCTGGCAGATACGCAGTATTTT.

This clonotype came up a few times. The CDR3 reads CASSAYSDGYTF. CDR3 coding DNA: TGTGCCAGCAGCGCCTACAGCGATGGCTACACCTTC. The chain has TRBV7-9 and TRBJ1-2; D is unresolved. With 5 bases removed from V and 6 bases from J, the gap between germline ends came to 10 bases. Germline CDR1 reads SEHNR; CDR2 reads FQNEAQ (reference sequence). The CDR3 is 12 amino acids.

The CDR3 sequence: CASSHDRQGDTQYF. DNA of the CDR3: TGTGCCAGCAGCCACGACCGACAGGGAGATACGCAGTATTTT. This rearrangement joins TRBV3-1 to TRBJ2-3, with 7 bases that match TRBD1. The CDR3 extends over 14 amino acids. Germline lookup yields CDR1 LGHDT and CDR2 YNNKEL (reference sequence). Trimming removed 3 bases from V and 5 bases from J; junction bases left unmatched: 5.